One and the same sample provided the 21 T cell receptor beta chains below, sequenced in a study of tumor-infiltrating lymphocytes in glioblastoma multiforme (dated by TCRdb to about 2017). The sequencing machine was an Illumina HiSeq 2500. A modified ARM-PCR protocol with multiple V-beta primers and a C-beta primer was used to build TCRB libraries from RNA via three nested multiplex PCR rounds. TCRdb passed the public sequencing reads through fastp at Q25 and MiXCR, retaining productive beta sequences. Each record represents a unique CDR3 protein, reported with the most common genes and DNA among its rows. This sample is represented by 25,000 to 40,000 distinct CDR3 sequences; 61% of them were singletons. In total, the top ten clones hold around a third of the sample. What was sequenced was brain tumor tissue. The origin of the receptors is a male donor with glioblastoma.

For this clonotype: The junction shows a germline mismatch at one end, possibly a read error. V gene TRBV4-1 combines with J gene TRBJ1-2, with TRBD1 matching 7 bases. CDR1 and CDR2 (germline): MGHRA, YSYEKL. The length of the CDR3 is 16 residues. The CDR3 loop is CASSQDRYRGNYGYAF. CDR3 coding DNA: TGCGCCAGTAGCCAAGATCGATACAGGGGAAACTATGGCTACGCTTTC.

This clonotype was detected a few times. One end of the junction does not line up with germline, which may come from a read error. CDR3 amino acids: CASSPGTTYEQYF. CDR3 coding DNA: TGTGCCAGCAGTCCTGGGACGACCTACGAGCAATACTTC. V is TRBV11-2 and J is TRBJ2-7, with D perhaps assigned TRBD1 or TRBD2 (5 bases each). The CDR3 consists of 13 residues. Germline CDR1 is SGHAT and CDR2 is FQNNGV.

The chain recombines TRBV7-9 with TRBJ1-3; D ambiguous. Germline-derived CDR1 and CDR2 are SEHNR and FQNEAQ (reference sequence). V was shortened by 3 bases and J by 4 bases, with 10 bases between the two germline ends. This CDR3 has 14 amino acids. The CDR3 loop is CASSFGRAGNTIYF. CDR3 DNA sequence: TGTGCCAGCAGCTTCGGGAGAGCCGGAAACACCATATATTTT.

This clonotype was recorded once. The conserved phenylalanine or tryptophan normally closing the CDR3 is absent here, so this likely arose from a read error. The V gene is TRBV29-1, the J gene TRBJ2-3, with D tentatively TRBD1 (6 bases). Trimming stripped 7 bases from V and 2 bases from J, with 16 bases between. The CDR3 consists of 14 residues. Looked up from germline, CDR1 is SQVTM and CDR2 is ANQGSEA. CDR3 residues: CSAQGRQTTDTQYL. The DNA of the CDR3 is TGCAGCGCCCAGGGGCGTCAGACCACAGATACGCAGTATTTG.

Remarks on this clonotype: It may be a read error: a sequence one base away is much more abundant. The CDR3 here is CAWSVLFRDMSYEQYF. CDR3 DNA sequence: TGTGCCTGGAGTGTACTTTTCCGGGACATGTCATACGAGCAGTACTTC. V gene TRBV30 combines with J gene TRBJ2-7, with TRBD1 as a possible D gene (6 bases). The V and J ends lost 0 bases and 4 bases respectively, with 19 bases between them. Germline CDR1 reads GTSNPN; CDR2 reads SVGIG (reference sequence). This CDR3 spans 16 amino acids.

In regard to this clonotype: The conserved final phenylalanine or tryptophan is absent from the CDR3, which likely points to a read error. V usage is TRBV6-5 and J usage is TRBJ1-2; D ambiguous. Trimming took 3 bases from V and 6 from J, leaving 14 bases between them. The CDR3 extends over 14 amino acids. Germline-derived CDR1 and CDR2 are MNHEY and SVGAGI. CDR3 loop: CASSYTPDGHGYTL. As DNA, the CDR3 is TGTGCCAGCAGTTATACTCCAGACGGACATGGCTACACCTTG.

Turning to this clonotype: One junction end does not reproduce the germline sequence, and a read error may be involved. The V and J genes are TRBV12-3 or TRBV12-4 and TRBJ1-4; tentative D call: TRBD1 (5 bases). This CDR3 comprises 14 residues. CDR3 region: CASSLERDQRQLFF. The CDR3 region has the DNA TGTGCCAGTAGTTTAGAGCGGGACCAGAGGCAGCTGTTTTTT.

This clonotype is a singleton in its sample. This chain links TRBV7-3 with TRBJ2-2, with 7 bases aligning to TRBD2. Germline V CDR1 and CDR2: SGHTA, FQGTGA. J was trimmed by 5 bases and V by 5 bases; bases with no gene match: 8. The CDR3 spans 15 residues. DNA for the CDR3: TGTGCCAGCAGCCCAACGGGCGGGAGAACCGGGGAGCTGTTTTTT. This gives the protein CASSPTGGRTGELFF. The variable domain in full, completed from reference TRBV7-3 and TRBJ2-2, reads GAGVSQTPSNKVTEKGKYVELRCDPISGHTALYWYRQSLGQGPEFLIYFQGTGAADDSGLPNDRFFAVRPEGSVSTLKIQRTERGDSAVYLCASSPTGGRTGELFFGEGSRLTVL.

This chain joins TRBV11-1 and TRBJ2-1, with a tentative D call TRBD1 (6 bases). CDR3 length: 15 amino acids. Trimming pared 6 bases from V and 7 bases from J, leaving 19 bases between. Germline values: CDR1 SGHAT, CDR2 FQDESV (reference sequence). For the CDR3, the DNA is TGTGCCAGCAGATCGGCTGATACAGGGCGGAATGAGCAGTTCTTC. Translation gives CASRSADTGRNEQFF.

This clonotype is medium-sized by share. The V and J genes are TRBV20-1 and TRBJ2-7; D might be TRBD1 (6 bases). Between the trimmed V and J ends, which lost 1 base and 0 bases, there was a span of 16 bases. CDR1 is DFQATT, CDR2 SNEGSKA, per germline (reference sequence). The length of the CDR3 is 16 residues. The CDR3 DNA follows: TGCAGTGCTAGAGGTCAGGGTTCGGACAGCTCCTACGAGCAGTACTTC. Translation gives CSARGQGSDSSYEQYF.

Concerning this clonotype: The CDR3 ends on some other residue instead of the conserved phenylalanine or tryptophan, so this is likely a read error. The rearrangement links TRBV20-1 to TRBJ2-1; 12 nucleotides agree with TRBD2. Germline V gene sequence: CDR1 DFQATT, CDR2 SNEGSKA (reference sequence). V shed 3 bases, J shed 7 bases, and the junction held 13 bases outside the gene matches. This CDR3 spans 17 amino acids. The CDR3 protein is CSARELGLAGGWNEQFL. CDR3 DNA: TGCAGTGCTAGGGAGTTGGGGCTAGCGGGAGGGTGGAATGAGCAGTTCCTC.

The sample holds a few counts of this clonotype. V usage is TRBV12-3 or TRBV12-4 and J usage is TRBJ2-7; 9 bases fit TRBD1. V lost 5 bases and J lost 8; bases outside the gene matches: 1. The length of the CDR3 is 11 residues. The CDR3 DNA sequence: TGTGCCAGCAGTGGACAGGGGCAGCAGTACTTC. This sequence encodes CASSGQGQQYF.

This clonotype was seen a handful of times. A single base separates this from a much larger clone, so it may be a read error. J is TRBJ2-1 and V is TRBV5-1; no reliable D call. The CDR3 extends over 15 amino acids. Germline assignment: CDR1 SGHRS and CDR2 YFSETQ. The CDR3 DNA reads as TGCGCCAGCAGCTTTACAGATAGCTCCTACAATGAGCAGTTATTC. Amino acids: CASSFTDSSYNEQLF.

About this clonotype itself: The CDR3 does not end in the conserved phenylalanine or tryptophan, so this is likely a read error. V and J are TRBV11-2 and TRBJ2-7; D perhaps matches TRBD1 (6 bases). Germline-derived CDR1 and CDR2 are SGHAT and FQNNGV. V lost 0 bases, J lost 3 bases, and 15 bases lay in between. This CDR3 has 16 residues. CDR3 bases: TGTGCCAGCAGCTTAGATCCCCATACAGGGAACTACGAGCAGTACTCC. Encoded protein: CASSLDPHTGNYEQYS.

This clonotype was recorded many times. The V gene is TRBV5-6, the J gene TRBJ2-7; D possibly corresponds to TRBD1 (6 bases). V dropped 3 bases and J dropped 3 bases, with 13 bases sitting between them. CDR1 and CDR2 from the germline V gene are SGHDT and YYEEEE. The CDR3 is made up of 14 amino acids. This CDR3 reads CASSSQDRIYEQYF. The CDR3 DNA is TGTGCCAGCAGCTCTCAAGACAGGATCTACGAGCAGTACTTC.

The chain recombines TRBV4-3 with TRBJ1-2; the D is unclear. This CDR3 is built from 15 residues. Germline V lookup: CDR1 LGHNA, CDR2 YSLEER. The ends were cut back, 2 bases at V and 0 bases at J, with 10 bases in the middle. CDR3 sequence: CASSQSGRSNYGYTF. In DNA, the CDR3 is TGCGCCAGCAGCCAAAGCGGACGGTCTAACTATGGCTACACCTTC.

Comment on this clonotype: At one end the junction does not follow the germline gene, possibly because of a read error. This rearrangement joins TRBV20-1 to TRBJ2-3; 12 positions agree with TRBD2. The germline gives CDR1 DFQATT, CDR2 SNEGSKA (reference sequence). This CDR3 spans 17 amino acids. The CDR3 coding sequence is TGCGGTGCTAGAGTGACTAGCGGGAGTGTCCCAACAGATACGCAGTATTTC. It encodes CGARVTSGSVPTDTQYF.

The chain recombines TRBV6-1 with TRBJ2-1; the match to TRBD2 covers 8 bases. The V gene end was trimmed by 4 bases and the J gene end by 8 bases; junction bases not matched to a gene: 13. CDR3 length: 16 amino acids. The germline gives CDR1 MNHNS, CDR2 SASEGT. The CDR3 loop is CASSVSQLAVTYEQFF. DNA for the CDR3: TGTGCCAGCAGTGTATCCCAACTAGCGGTAACTTATGAGCAGTTCTTC.

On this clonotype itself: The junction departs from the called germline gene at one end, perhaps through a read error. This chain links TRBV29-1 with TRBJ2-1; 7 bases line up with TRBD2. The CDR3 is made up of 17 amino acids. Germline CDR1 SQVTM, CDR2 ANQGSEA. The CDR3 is CSAAGVAGFNSYNEQFF. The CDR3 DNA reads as TGCAGCGCGGCGGGGGTAGCAGGATTTAACTCCTACAATGAGCAATTCTTC.

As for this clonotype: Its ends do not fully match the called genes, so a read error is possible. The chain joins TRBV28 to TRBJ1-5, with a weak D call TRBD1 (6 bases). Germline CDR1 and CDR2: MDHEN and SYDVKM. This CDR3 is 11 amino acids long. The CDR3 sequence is CASSFRGPQHF. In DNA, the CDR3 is TGTGCCAGCAGTTTCCGGGGGCCCCAGCATTTC.

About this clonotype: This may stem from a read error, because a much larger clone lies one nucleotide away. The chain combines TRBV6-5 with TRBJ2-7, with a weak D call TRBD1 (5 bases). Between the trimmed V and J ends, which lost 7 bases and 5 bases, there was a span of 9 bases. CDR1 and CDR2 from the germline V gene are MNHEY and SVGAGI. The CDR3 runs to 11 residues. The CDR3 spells CASMGLNEQYF. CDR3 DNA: TGTGCCAGCATGGGGCTAAACGAGCAGTACTTC.